This is a list of T cell receptor beta chains from one sample in a study of blood T cell repertoires in COVID-19. Clones were read by immunoSEQ multiplex PCR, and TCRdb kept only the in-frame ones, dropping some. The sample carries 150,000 to 200,000 clones, roughly three quarters recorded once. Sequenced input: peripheral blood. The receptors were gathered from a woman aged 40-49 years with COVID-19, enrolled during active disease. Both conserved end residues are part of each CDR3. A D gene is named only where the DNA matches it firmly. A clone size is listed for some rows: how often the clone was seen (once, few, many), or a class if it is expanded.

cdr3_aa	cdr3_nt	cdr3_length	j_call	clone_size	v_call	d_call
CASSRFGDSSSGNTIYF	TGTGCCAGCAGCCGTTTTGGGGACAGCTCCTCTGGAAACACCATATATTTT	17	TRBJ1-3	-	TRBV7-2	TRBD1
CARRQGAVYGYTF	TGTGCCCGCAGACAGGGGGCAGTCTATGGCTACACCTTC	13	TRBJ1-2	-	TRBV21-1	-
CASSPPGVNEKLFF	TGTGCCAGCTCACCACCAGGGGTGAATGAAAAACTGTTTTTT	14	TRBJ1-4	-	TRBV18	-
CASSRPTPNTGELFF	TGCGCCAGCAGCCGACCGACACCGAACACCGGGGAGCTGTTTTTT	15	TRBJ2-2	few	TRBV5-1	-
CASRTSSYEQYF	TGTGCCAGCAGGACTTCCTCATACGAGCAGTACTTC	12	TRBJ2-7	-	TRBV27	-
CASYEGAQNIQYF	TGTGCCAGCTATGAGGGGGCCCAAAACATTCAGTACTTC	13	TRBJ2-4	once	TRBV18	TRBD1
CASIKDREFYEQYF	TGCGCCAGCATTAAGGACAGGGAATTCTACGAGCAGTACTTC	14	TRBJ2-7	-	TRBV23-1	TRBD1
CASSLRGLTYEQYF	TGCGCCAGCAGCTTGAGGGGTCTTACCTACGAGCAGTACTTC	14	TRBJ2-7	-	TRBV5-1	-
CASSLRQEGSRYGYTF	TGTGCCAGCTCACTCCGACAGGAAGGCAGTCGCTATGGCTACACCTTC	16	TRBJ1-2	-	TRBV18	-
CSVGAWDQPQHF	TGCAGCGTTGGGGCATGGGATCAGCCCCAGCATTTT	12	TRBJ1-5	few	TRBV29-1	-
CASFGRRSYNSPLHF	TGTGCCAGCTTCGGAAGGAGGTCCTATAATTCACCCCTCCACTTT	15	TRBJ1-6	few	TRBV6-6	-
CAISGKEGLRTEAFF	TGTGCCATCAGTGGAAAAGAGGGCCTCAGGACTGAAGCTTTCTTT	15	TRBJ1-1	few	TRBV10-3	-
CASTKGTSGTYEQFF	TGCGCCAGCACCAAGGGGACTAGCGGGACTTACGAGCAGTTCTTC	15	TRBJ2-1	-	TRBV5-1	TRBD2
CASSERPGGGDSPLHF	TGTGCCAGCAGTGAACGCCCGGGGGGTGGAGATTCACCCCTCCACTTT	16	TRBJ1-6	-	TRBV6-1	-
CASSPLLAGGTYTGELFF	TGTGCCAGCAGTCCCCTACTAGCGGGGGGCACCTACACCGGGGAGCTGTTTTTT	18	TRBJ2-2	once	TRBV6-2/TRBV6-3	TRBD2
CASSVAPTGGYGYTF	TGTGCCAGCAGCGTAGCGCCAACAGGGGGCTATGGCTACACCTTC	15	TRBJ1-2	-	TRBV9	TRBD1
CASKGRQRGDYNEQFF	TGTGCCAGTAAAGGGAGGCAGCGGGGGGACTACAATGAGCAGTTCTTC	16	TRBJ2-1	few	TRBV19	TRBD2
CASSQDLLDPGLAYNEQFF	TGTGCCAGCAGCCAAGACCTACTTGATCCGGGACTAGCGTACAATGAGCAGTTCTTC	19	TRBJ2-1	-	TRBV3-1/TRBV3-2	TRBD2
CASSPPETQKTKQFF	TGTGCCAGCTCACCACCGGAGACTCAGAAAACTAAGCAGTTCTTC	15	TRBJ2-1	-	TRBV18	-
CSAQGNYGYTF	TGCAGCGCCCAGGGGAACTATGGCTACACCTTC	11	TRBJ1-2	once	TRBV29-1	-
CASSTISGREYNEQFF	TGTGCCAGTAGTACGATAAGCGGGAGGGAGTACAATGAGCAGTTCTTC	16	TRBJ2-1	-	TRBV19	TRBD2
CASSRGMQLYGYTF	TGTGCCAGTAGCCGGGGGATGCAGCTCTATGGCTACACCTTC	14	TRBJ1-2	-	TRBV19	-
CAWSVRPLLGPLFF	TGTGCCTGGAGTGTACGCCCCCTTCTCGGTCCACTGTTTTTT	14	TRBJ1-4	-	TRBV30	-
CASSPRGQSNEKLFF	TGTGCCAGCAGCCCTCGAGGACAGTCTAATGAAAAACTGTTTTTT	15	TRBJ1-4	-	TRBV4-2	-
CASSPQGQGHEQYF	TGTGCCAGCAGCCCACAAGGACAGGGCCACGAGCAGTACTTC	14	TRBJ2-7	-	TRBV9	TRBD1
CATAGLRGSYEQYF	TGTGCCACCGCAGGTCTTCGGGGCTCCTACGAGCAGTACTTC	14	TRBJ2-7	-	TRBV2	-
CASLRVDRGYTEAFF	TGTGCCAGCCTAAGGGTTGACAGGGGATACACTGAAGCTTTCTTT	15	TRBJ1-1	-	TRBV2	TRBD1
CSVVRATEQYF	TGCAGCGTGGTTCGAGCTACGGAGCAGTACTTC	11	TRBJ2-7	-	TRBV29-1	-
CASSSRGFPTNSYNSPLHF	TGTGCCAGCAGTTCCAGGGGATTCCCTACAAACTCCTATAATTCACCCCTCCACTTT	19	TRBJ1-6	-	TRBV2	-
CASSHATSGVPTDTQYF	TGCGCCAGCAGCCACGCAACTAGCGGAGTCCCCACAGATACGCAGTATTTT	17	TRBJ2-3	-	TRBV4-1	TRBD2
CASSAQFGSGETQYF	TGTGCCAGCAGCGCGCAATTCGGGTCCGGGGAGACCCAGTACTTC	15	TRBJ2-5	-	TRBV7-9	-
CASTETSWGGEQFF	TGTGCCAGCACCGAGACTAGCTGGGGGGGTGAGCAGTTCTTC	14	TRBJ2-1	once	TRBV9	TRBD2
CASDIAGGRTDTQYF	TGCGCCAGCGACATAGCGGGGGGCAGGACAGATACGCAGTATTTT	15	TRBJ2-3	-	TRBV5-1	TRBD2
CASCKREGLGYEQYF	TGTGCCAGCTGCAAAAGGGAGGGCCTCGGGTACGAGCAGTACTTC	15	TRBJ2-7	-	TRBV6-5	TRBD2
CASSLAAGLGAGELFF	TGTGCCAGCAGCTTGGCCGCGGGACTAGGAGCCGGGGAGCTGTTTTTT	16	TRBJ2-2	-	TRBV5-4	TRBD2
CASSYSTSGSLDTQYF	TGTGCCAGCAGTTACTCGACTAGCGGGAGCCTGGATACGCAGTATTTT	16	TRBJ2-3	-	TRBV6-5	TRBD2
CASSVAGGGANADTQYF	TGTGCCAGCAGCGTAGCCGGCGGGGGGGCCAACGCGGATACGCAGTATTTT	17	TRBJ2-3	-	TRBV9	TRBD2
CASSFFSSLYSGRNEQFF	TGCGCCAGCAGCTTTTTCTCTTCCCTATATTCAGGTCGCAATGAGCAGTTCTTC	18	TRBJ2-1	-	TRBV5-1	-
CASSTAAGRGTEAFF	TGTGCCAGCAGTACTGCAGCGGGTAGGGGCACTGAAGCTTTCTTT	15	TRBJ1-1	many	TRBV6-6	-
CASSQVEEKLFF	TGTGCCAGCAGCCAAGTTGAGGAAAAACTGTTTTTT	12	TRBJ1-4	-	TRBV3-1/TRBV3-2	-
CASSISDNTGELFF	TGTGCCAGTAGTATCAGCGACAACACCGGGGAGCTGTTTTTT	14	TRBJ2-2	-	TRBV19	-